This T cell receptor beta chain was identified during a study of early T cells in non-severe SARS-CoV-2 infection. From germline, CDR1 is LNHDA and CDR2 SQIVND (reference sequence). Trimming cost V 3 bases and J 2 bases, with 13 bases left between them. This CDR3 is 16 amino acids long. In the case of this clonotype: The target antigen is unknown.

Study-level points and caveats: Clonotype matching in VDJdb favored anti-spike CD8 responses and did not capture private and CD4 specificities.

The library protocol tagged individual cDNA molecules with unique molecular identifiers. TCRdb ran MiXCR on the 5' RACE reads and lists one entry per CDR3 protein. The table records roughly 90,000 distinct CDR3 sequences, more than 12% of them present only once. This sequence originates from an adult who was a healthcare worker with PCR-confirmed SARS-CoV-2 infection or an uninfected control (not recorded which). This chain uses TRBV19 with TRBJ2-2; weak D call: TRBD2 (5 bases). Material for sequencing was whole blood. The CDR3 sequence: CASSIKRRINTGELFF. CDR3 nucleotides: TGTGCCAGTAGTATTAAACGGAGGATCAACACCGGGGAGCTGTTTTTT.